This TCR beta chain was documented in a study of blood T cell repertoires in COVID-19. V was clipped by 3 bases and J by 7 bases, with 12 bases between them. CDR1 is LNHDA, CDR2 SQIVND, per germline (reference sequence). The CDR3 consists of 14 residues. This clone was detected only once. In the source study's methods: Reference gene primer amplification yielded estimated nucleated cell counts. Repertoires were generated with immunoSEQ multiplex PCR, while TCRdb's copy carries only in-frame clones and drops some. V and J calls and clone size follow that table, whereas D and trimming were derived from the DNA. The repertoire holds about 200,000 clones, about 84% seen once, with 5% to 7% in the top ten.

This receptor was taken from a man in his forties or fifties with acute COVID-19. Sequencing input: PBMCs or T cells enriched from blood (not recorded which). The V call is TRBV19, the J call TRBJ1-4; D is undetermined. CDR3 loop: CASSIPHGGEKLFF. Written as DNA, the CDR3 is TGTGCCAGTAGTATCCCTCATGGAGGTGAAAAACTGTTTTTT.